This T cell receptor beta chain was sequenced in a study of T cell responses to AZD1222 COVID-19 vaccine. CDR3 length equals 13 residues. Germline V CDR1 and CDR2: SNHLY, FYNNEI. Trimming removed 6 bases at V and 3 bases at J, with 9 bases between. Produced via immunoSEQ multiplex PCR; TCRdb's table is partial and in-frame only. The data show about 140,000 clones, over 85% seen once. A single count supports this clone. The V and J genes are TRBV2 and TRBJ1-5; tentative D call: TRBD1 (5 bases). The source of this sequence is an adult in good health. The source was peripheral blood, collected on day 0 of AZD1222 vaccination. CDR3: CASRGRPNQPQHF. The CDR3 coding sequence is TGTGCCAGCAGGGGACGGCCCAATCAGCCCCAGCATTTT. Full variable domain (missing parts from reference TRBV2 and TRBJ1-5): EPEVTQTPSHQVTQMGQEVILRCVPISNHLYFYWYRQILGQKVEFLVSFYNNEISEKSEIFDDQFSVERPDGSNFTLKIRSTKLEDSAMYFCASRGRPNQPQHFGDGTRLSIL.